The 18 T cell receptor beta chains in this list originate from one sample, sequenced in a study of PD-1 blockade in classical Hodgkin lymphoma. Some clones are missing from TCRdb's copy, which holds only in-frame ones; the method was immunoSEQ multiplex PCR. The sample shows around 13,000 clones, around nine tenths of them seen only once. No patient escaped relapse after autologous stem cell transplantation, and brentuximab vedotin exposure varied. The sample here was peripheral blood mononuclear cells (PBMCs), taken at baseline. The receptors here all came from a human donor with classical Hodgkin lymphoma.

The sample holds one count of this clone. The chain employs TRBV6-5 and TRBJ2-1, with D possibly matching TRBD1 (6 bases). CDR1 is MNHEY and CDR2 is SVGAGI in the germline V gene. Trimming shortened V by 8 bases and J by 0 bases, and 11 bases separated the two germline ends. The CDR3 length is 14 residues. The CDR3 DNA follows: TGTGCCAGCTGGCAGGACAGCTCCTACAATGAGCAGTTCTTC. Its translation: CASWQDSSYNEQFF.

This clone appeared a single time. The V gene is TRBV15, the J gene TRBJ1-2; D unresolved. The CDR3 loop spans 14 amino acids. Germline V CDR1 and CDR2: LNHNV, YYDKDF (reference sequence). The ends were cut back, 0 bases at V and 8 bases at J, with 13 bases in the middle. The CDR3 bases are TGTGCCACCAGCAGAGATGGGGTAGGGCACGGCTACACCTTC. It translates to CATSRDGVGHGYTF.

CDR3 sequence reads: CASSSPGPEQYF. The CDR3 DNA reads TGCGCCAGCAGCTCCCCGGGGCCCGAGCAGTACTTC. The rearrangement uses TRBV5-1 and TRBJ2-7, with D possibly being TRBD1 or TRBD2 (5 bases each). The CDR3 runs 12 residues. Germline V gene data show CDR1 as SGHRS and CDR2 as YFSETQ. Trimming took off 3 bases at V and 6 bases at J, with 10 bases between the two ends.

As regards this clone: The junction and the germline gene differ at one end; a read error may be behind it. V gene TRBV7-3 combines with J gene TRBJ2-2; D might be TRBD1 (6 bases). CDR1 SGHTA and CDR2 FQGTGA come from the germline V gene. This CDR3 is 17 amino acids long. CDR3 DNA: TGTGTCAGCAGCCCCGGGCAGGGGCGTAGAGGGGCCGGGGAGCTGTTTTTT. This gives the protein CVSSPGQGRRGAGELFF.

The rearrangement uses TRBV6-9 and TRBJ2-7; 7 bases are a match to TRBD2. With V trimmed by 3 bases and J by 2 bases, 7 bases remained unmatched. The V gene's germline CDR1 is MNHGY and CDR2 SVAAGI. There are 15 residues in the CDR3. CDR3 DNA sequence: TGTGCCAGCAGTTACCTAGCGGAGTCAACCTACGAGCAGTACTTC. It specifies CASSYLAESTYEQYF.

CDR3 bases: TGTGCCAGCTGGACTAGCGGGAGGGCCGGGACGCAGTATTTT. Protein: CASWTSGRAGTQYF. The J gene is TRBJ2-3, the V gene TRBV27; 15 bases are a match to TRBD2. Trimming at V came to 8 bases and at J to 9 bases, leaving 6 bases not matched to a gene. The CDR3 contains 14 residues. From germline, CDR1 is MNHEY and CDR2 SMNVEV (reference sequence).

The genes are TRBV5-4 and TRBJ2-1; 11 nucleotides agree with TRBD2. Germline V gene lookup returns CDR1 SGHNT and CDR2 YYREEE (reference sequence). V shed 2 bases, J shed 4 bases, and the junction held 2 bases outside the gene matches. The CDR3 sequence is 15 residues long. This CDR3 is CASSFTSGGYNEQFF. Written as DNA, the CDR3 is TGTGCCAGCAGCTTTACTAGCGGGGGTTACAATGAGCAGTTCTTC.

The chain recombines TRBV5-1 with TRBJ2-1; 7 nucleotides agree with TRBD1. CDR3 length: 15 residues. The germline V gene encodes CDR1 SGHRS and CDR2 YFSETQ. With 2 bases clipped from V and 7 bases from J, the junction kept 9 bases outside the gene matches. The CDR3 region is CASSLRQGRQNEQFF. For the CDR3, the DNA is TGCGCCAGCAGCTTAAGACAGGGTAGGCAGAATGAGCAGTTCTTC. The variable domain in full, completed from reference TRBV5-1 and TRBJ2-1, reads KAGVTQTPRYLIKTRGQQVTLSCSPISGHRSVSWYQQTPGQGLQFLFEYFSETQRNKGNFPGRFSGRQFSNSRSEMNVSTLELGDSALYLCASSLRQGRQNEQFFGPGTRLTVL.

The chain combines TRBV9 with TRBJ1-2; TRBD1 is a possible D gene (6 bases). The germline V and J ends were trimmed by 0 bases and 3 bases, with 12 bases remaining between them. The CDR3 consists of 15 residues. CDR1 is SGDLS, CDR2 YYNGEE, per germline. Written as DNA, the CDR3 is TGTGCCAGCAGCGTAGCTGTCAGGGGAGACTATGGCTACACCTTC. Its protein product is CASSVAVRGDYGYTF.

This clone has only one observation. The chain recombines TRBV30 with TRBJ1-4, with D possibly being TRBD1 (6 bases). V lost 3 bases and J 10 bases, leaving 18 bases between the germline ends. This CDR3 has 14 residues. Germline CDR1 GTSNPN, CDR2 SVGIG (reference sequence). The DNA for the CDR3 is TGTGCCTGGAGCAGGACAGAGGGGAGCGGAAAACTGTTTTTT. Translating gives CAWSRTEGSGKLFF.

The rearrangement links TRBV11-2 to TRBJ2-5; D is possibly TRBD2 (7 bases). Germline V gives CDR1 SGHAT, CDR2 FQNNGV. The CDR3 contains 16 residues. V lost 4 bases to trimming and J lost 2 bases, with 17 bases between them. The CDR3 reads CASSSGSGGGQETQYF. The CDR3 DNA sequence: TGTGCCAGCAGCTCCGGGTCGGGGGGCGGTCAAGAGACCCAGTACTTC.

The chain has TRBV19 and TRBJ1-1; 7 positions agree with TRBD1. The V gene end was trimmed by 1 base and the J gene end by 1 base; junction bases not matched to a gene: 6. This CDR3 has 16 amino acids. CDR1 and CDR2 (germline): LNHDA, SQIVND (reference sequence). CDR3 sequence reads: CASSIVWGTANTEAFF. CDR3 bases: TGTGCCAGTAGTATAGTTTGGGGGACAGCGAACACTGAAGCTTTCTTT.

This clone was picked up a small number of times. The rearrangement links TRBV18 to TRBJ1-4; possibly TRBD1 for D (5 bases). This CDR3 is built from 16 residues. Trimming stripped 3 bases from V and 0 bases from J, with 11 bases between. The germline V gene has CDR1 KGHSH and CDR2 LQKENI. The CDR3 is CASSPDRGTTNEKLFF. The CDR3, as DNA: TGTGCCAGCTCACCGGACCGGGGGACAACTAATGAAAAACTGTTTTTT.

The rearrangement uses TRBV15 and TRBJ2-2; the D is unclear. V was clipped by 0 bases and J by 8 bases, with 10 bases between them. The germline gives CDR1 LNHNV, CDR2 YYDKDF (reference sequence). This CDR3 comprises 14 residues. DNA for the CDR3: TGTGCCACCAGCAGAGATCTTGGACCTGGGGAGCTGTTTTTT. Translating gives CATSRDLGPGELFF.

The rearrangement joins TRBV2 to TRBJ1-6; 11 positions agree with TRBD1. CDR3 length: 15 residues. Per the germline V gene, CDR1 is SNHLY and CDR2 is FYNNEI. The trim removed 7 bases at V and 7 bases at J, leaving 6 bases unmatched. CDR3 sequence reads: CASKEGQGGNSPLHF. Here the CDR3 DNA reads TGTGCCAGCAAGGAGGGACAGGGGGGAAATTCACCCCTCCACTTT.

The rearrangement uses TRBV7-3 and TRBJ2-3, with 8 bases matching TRBD1. V gave up 5 bases and J gave up 4 bases; unmatched junction bases: 5. Germline loops: CDR1 SGHTA, CDR2 FQGTGA. This CDR3 is built from 14 residues. The CDR3 DNA reads as TGTGCCAGCAGCCATACAGGGGGGTCAGATACGCAGTATTTT. It translates to CASSHTGGSDTQYF.

The chain combines TRBV10-1 with TRBJ2-5, with TRBD2 as a possible D gene (7 bases). The germline gives CDR1 WNHNN, CDR2 SYGVQD (reference sequence). The CDR3 runs 16 residues. V gave up 0 bases and J gave up 2 bases, with 13 bases separating them. The DNA of the CDR3 is TGCGCCAGCAGTGAGTCCGGGGGGCCTGGACAAGAGACCCAGTACTTC. Amino acids: CASSESGGPGQETQYF.

V and J are TRBV6-6 and TRBJ2-7; D is perhaps TRBD1 (6 bases). CDR1 is MNHNY, CDR2 SVGAGI, per germline (reference sequence). The CDR3 is 14 amino acids. With 2 bases removed from V and 4 bases from J, the gap between germline ends came to 12 bases. Here the CDR3 reads CASSYVGTLYEQYF. The CDR3 DNA is TGTGCCAGCAGTTACGTTGGGACACTTTACGAGCAGTACTTC.